The 4 T cell receptor beta chains below come from one sample, sequenced in a study of CD8+ T cells in alopecia areata listed by TCRdb under 2018. Library preparation used the immunoSEQ multiplex PCR assay. To provide template for TCR sequencing, every sample had RNA extracted and reverse transcribed into cDNA. The immuneACCESS repertoire file appears here via TCRdb, limited to in-frame rearrangements. These files lack a portion of the clones; in checked studies, under half of the deficit traces to unresolved V genes, and the cause of the others is not known. This sample lists 140,000 to 150,000 clones; 87% were detected once. Jointly, the top ten make up roughly 15% of the sample. The time point label here, explained by the study, means: baseline before oral tofacitinib. The input for sequencing was CD8+ T cells sorted from blood, taken at week 0. Receptors originate from a human donor with alopecia areata.

V gene TRBV6-5 combines with J gene TRBJ2-7; no clear D. Trimming took off 4 bases at V and 6 bases at J, with 13 bases between the two ends. In germline, CDR1 is MNHEY, CDR2 SVGAGI. CDR3 length: 13 amino acids. The CDR3 here is CASSSYYGSEQYF. In DNA form, the CDR3 reads TGTGCCAGCAGTTCTTACTATGGGTCCGAGCAGTACTTC.

This chain uses TRBV11-2 with TRBJ2-1, with D possibly matching TRBD1 (5 bases). Germline CDR1 and CDR2: SGHAT and FQNNGV. The CDR3 length is 16 residues. Trimming cost V 3 bases and J 0 bases, with 12 bases left between them. CDR3 sequence: CASSLETESSYNEQFF. The DNA for the CDR3 is TGTGCCAGCAGCTTGGAGACAGAGAGCTCCTACAATGAGCAGTTCTTC.

The V call is TRBV5-4, the J call TRBJ1-1, with D unclear. Germline values: CDR1 SGHNT, CDR2 YYREEE (reference sequence). V dropped 0 bases and J dropped 4 bases, with 10 bases sitting between them. The CDR3 contains 14 residues. CDR3 in DNA: TGTGCCAGCAGCTTGGGGGAGGAGGGCACTGAAGCTTTCTTT. Its translation is CASSLGEEGTEAFF.

This chain joins TRBV2 and TRBJ2-7, with D possibly being TRBD2 (6 bases). The CDR3 consists of 15 residues. The V and J ends lost 1 base and 4 bases respectively, with 14 bases between them. Germline CDR1 SNHLY, CDR2 FYNNEI. This CDR3 reads CASSEGLDLKYEQYF. In DNA form, the CDR3 reads TGTGCCAGCAGTGAAGGACTAGATCTTAAATACGAGCAGTACTTC. The full variable domain, completed using reference TRBV2 and TRBJ2-7, is EPEVTQTPSHQVTQMGQEVILRCVPISNHLYFYWYRQILGQKVEFLVSFYNNEISEKSEIFDDQFSVERPDGSNFTLKIRSTKLEDSAMYFCASSEGLDLKYEQYFGPGTRLTVT.